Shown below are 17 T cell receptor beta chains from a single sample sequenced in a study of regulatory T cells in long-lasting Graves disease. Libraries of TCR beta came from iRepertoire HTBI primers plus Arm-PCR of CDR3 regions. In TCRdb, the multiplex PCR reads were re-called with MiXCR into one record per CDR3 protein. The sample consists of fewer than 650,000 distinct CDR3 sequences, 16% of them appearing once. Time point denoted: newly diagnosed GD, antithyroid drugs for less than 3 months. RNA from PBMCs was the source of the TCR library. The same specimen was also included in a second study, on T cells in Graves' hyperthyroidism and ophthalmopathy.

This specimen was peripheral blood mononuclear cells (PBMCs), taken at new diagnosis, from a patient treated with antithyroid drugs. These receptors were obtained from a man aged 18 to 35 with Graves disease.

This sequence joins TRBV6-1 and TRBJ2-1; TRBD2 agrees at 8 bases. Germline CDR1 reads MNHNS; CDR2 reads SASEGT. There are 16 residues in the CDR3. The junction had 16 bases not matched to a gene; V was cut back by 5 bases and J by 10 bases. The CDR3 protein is CASSTPSGFSSGEQFF. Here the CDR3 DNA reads TGTGCCAGCAGTACCCCTAGCGGGTTCTCCTCTGGGGAGCAGTTCTTC.

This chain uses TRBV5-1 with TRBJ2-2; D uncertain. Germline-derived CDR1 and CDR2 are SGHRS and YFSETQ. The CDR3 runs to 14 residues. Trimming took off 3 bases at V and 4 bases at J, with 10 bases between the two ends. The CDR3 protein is CASSSERATGELFF. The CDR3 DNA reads TGCGCCAGCAGCTCGGAAAGGGCCACCGGGGAGCTGTTTTTT.

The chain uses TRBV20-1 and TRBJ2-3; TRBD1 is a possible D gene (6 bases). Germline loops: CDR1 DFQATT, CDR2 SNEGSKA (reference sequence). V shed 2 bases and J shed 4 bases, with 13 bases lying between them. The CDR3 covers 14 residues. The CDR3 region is CSARIQQGSDTQYF. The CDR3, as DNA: TGCAGTGCTAGAATTCAACAGGGTTCAGATACGCAGTATTTT.

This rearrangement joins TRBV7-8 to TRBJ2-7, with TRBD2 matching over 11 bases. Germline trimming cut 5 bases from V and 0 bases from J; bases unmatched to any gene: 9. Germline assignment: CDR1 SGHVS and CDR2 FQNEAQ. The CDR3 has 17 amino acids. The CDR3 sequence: CASSHRLAGTSSYEQYF. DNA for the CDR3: TGTGCCAGCAGCCATCGACTAGCGGGGACCAGCTCCTACGAGCAGTACTTC.

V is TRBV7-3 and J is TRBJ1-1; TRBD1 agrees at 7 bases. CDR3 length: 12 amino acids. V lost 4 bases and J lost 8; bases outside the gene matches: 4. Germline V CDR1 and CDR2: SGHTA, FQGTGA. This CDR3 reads CASSWGGGEAFF. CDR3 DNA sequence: TGTGCCAGCAGCTGGGGAGGGGGCGAAGCTTTCTTT.

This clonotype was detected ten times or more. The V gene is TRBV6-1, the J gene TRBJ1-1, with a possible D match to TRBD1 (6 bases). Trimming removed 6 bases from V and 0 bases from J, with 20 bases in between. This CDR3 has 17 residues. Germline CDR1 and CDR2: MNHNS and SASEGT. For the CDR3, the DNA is TGTGCCAGCAGGCGAGATGTGGGGGCCGCAGTGAACACTGAAGCTTTCTTT. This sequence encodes CASRRDVGAAVNTEAFF.

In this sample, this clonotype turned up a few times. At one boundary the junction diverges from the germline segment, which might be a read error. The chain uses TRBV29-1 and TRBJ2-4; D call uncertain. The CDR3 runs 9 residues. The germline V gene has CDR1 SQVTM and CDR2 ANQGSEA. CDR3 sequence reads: CSVDSGRFF. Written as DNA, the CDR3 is TGCAGCGTCGATTCCGGTAGATTCTTC.

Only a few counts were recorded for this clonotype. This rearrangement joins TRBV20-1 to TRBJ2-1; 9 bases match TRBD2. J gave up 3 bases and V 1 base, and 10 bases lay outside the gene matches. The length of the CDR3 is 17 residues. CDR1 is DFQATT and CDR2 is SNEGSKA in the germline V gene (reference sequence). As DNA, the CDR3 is TGCAGTGCTAGAGTCGAATGGCGGGAGGGGTACTACAATGAGCAGTTCTTC. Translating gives CSARVEWREGYYNEQFF.

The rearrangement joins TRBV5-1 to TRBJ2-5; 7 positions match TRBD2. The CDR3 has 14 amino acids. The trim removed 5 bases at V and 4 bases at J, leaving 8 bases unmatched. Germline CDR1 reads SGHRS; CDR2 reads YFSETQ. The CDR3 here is CASSLGVAGETQYF. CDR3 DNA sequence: TGCGCCAGCAGTCTTGGAGTAGCGGGAGAGACCCAGTACTTC.

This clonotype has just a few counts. The CDR3 bases are TGCAGTGCTAGGATCCGGACTAACTATGGCTACACCTTC. This sequence encodes CSARIRTNYGYTF. The rearrangement links TRBV20-1 to TRBJ1-2; D call uncertain. The V end lost 3 bases, the J end lost 0 bases, and 8 bases lay between the germline ends. Per the germline V gene, CDR1 is DFQATT and CDR2 is SNEGSKA (reference sequence). The CDR3 totals 13 residues.

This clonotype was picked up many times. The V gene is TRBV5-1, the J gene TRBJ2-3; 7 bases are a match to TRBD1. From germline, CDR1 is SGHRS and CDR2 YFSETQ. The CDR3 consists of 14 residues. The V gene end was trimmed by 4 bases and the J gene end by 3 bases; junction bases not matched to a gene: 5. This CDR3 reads CASSAWDSTDTQYF. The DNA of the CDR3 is TGCGCCAGCAGCGCGTGGGACAGTACAGATACGCAGTATTTT.

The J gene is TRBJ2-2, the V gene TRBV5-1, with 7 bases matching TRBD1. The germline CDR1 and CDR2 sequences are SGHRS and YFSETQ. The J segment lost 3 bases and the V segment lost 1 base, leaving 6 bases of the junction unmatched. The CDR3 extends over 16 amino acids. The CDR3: CASSLRRDSYTGELFF. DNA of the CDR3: TGCGCCAGCAGCTTGCGCCGGGACAGTTACACCGGGGAGCTGTTTTTT. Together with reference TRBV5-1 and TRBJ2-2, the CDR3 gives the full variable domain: KAGVTQTPRYLIKTRGQQVTLSCSPISGHRSVSWYQQTPGQGLQFLFEYFSETQRNKGNFPGRFSGRQFSNSRSEMNVSTLELGDSALYLCASSLRRDSYTGELFFGEGSRLTVL.

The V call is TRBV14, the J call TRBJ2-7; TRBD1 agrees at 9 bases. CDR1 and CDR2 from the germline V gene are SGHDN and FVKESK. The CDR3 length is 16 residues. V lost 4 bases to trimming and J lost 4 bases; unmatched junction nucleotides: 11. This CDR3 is CASSLVGDRGWYEQYF. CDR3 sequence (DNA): TGTGCCAGCAGCCTAGTTGGCGACAGGGGGTGGTACGAGCAGTACTTC.

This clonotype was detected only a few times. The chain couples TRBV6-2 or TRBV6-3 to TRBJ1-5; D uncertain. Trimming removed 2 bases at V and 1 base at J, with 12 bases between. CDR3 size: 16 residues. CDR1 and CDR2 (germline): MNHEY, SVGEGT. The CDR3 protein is CASSYTDGGSNQPQHF. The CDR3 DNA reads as TGTGCCAGCAGTTACACGGATGGAGGGAGCAATCAGCCCCAGCATTTT.

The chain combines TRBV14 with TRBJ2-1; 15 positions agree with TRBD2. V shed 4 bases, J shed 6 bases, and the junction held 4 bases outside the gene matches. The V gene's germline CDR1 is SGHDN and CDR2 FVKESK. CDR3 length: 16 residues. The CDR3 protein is CASSPWTSGRANEQFF. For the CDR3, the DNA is TGTGCCAGCAGCCCCTGGACTAGCGGGAGGGCCAATGAGCAGTTCTTC.

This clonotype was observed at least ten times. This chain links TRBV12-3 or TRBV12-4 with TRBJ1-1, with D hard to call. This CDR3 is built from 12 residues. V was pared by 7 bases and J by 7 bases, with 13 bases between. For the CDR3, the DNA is TGTGCCAGCACCCGAGTACGGGGTGAAGCTTTCTTT. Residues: CASTRVRGEAFF.

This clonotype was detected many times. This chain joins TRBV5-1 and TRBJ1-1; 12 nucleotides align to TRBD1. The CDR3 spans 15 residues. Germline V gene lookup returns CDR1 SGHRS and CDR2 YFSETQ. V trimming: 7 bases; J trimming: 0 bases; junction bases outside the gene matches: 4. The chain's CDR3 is CASPGQGALNTEAFF. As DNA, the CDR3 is TGCGCCAGCCCGGGACAGGGGGCTCTGAACACTGAAGCTTTCTTT.